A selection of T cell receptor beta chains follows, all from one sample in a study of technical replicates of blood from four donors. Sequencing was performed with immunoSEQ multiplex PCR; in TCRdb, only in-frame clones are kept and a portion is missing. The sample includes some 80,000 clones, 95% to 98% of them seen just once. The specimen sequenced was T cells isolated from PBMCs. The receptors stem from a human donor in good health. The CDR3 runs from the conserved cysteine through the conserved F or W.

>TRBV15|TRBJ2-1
CATSPGLAGANEQFF
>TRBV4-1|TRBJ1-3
CASSPRGQEQLSGNTIYF
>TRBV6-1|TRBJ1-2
CASSRDTNYGYTF
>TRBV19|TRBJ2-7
CATLGWGQGGYEQYF
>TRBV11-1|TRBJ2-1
CASSLGLAGVIGEQFF
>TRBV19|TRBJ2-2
CASMGLAGEGELFF
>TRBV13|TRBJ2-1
CASSLAQGAYNEQFF
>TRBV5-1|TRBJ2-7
CASSLGGLALGSSYEQYF
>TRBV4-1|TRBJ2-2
CASSLGLGLANTGELFF
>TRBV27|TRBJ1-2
CASSLSGTNYGYTF
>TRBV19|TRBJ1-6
CASRSPGQDNSPLHF
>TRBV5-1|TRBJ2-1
CASSYPGLADSWEQFF
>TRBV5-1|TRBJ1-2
CASSLEGGYGYTF
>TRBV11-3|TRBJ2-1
CASSEGAPNEQFF
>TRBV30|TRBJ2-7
CAWSVRGGHYEQYF
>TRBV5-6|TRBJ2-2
CASSFPSGELFF
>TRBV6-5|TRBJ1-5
CASSSKPGASNQPQHF
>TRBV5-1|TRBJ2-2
CASSLWDRGFTGELFF
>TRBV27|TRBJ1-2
CASSFREGDGYTF
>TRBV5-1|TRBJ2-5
CASSLEGTSAQGETQYF
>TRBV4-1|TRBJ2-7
CASSPSTSGRNEQYF
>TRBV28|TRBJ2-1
CASSLTISGGNEQFF
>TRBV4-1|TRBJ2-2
CASQLAVLNTGELFF
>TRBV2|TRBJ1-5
CASSDTQFQPQHF
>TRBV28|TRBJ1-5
CASSTGSGQPQHF
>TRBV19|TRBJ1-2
CASSISRDYGYTF
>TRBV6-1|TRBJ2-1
CASSVAGGNNEQFF
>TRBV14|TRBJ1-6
CASSRRQGQNSPLHF
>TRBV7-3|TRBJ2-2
CASSLNSAGKAGELFF
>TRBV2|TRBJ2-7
CASREVAGAGNEQYF
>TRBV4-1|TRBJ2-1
CASSSSSGYNEQFF
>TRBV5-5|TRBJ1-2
CASSLKFDSRYYGYTF
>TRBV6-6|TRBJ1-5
CASSYGGSHSNQPQHF
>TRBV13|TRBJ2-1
CASSPGTNNEQFF
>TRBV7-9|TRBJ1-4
CASSPQDRRDEKLFF
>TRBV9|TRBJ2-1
CASSVLSGNEQFF
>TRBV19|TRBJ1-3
CASSTGAGNTIYF
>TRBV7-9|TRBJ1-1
CASSPPIWAANTEAFF
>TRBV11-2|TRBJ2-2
CASSNTGGPGSGELFF